The present entry profiles one TCR beta chain with its context. What it recognizes is unknown. This sample is drawn from a study of chemoradiotherapy in HPV16-positive cancers. Turning to the study itself: Candidate HPV-specific T-cell clones and common TCR motifs came from functional assays in two HPV16-positive patients.

The study's findings and limits: Functional assays defining HPV-specific T cells used only a couple of HPV16-positive patients. In HPV16-positive patients, HPV-responsive T-cell expansion tracked better recurrence-free survival.

Looked up from germline, CDR1 is MNHEY and CDR2 is SMNVEV (reference sequence). The CDR3 is made up of 14 amino acids. Between the trimmed V and J ends, which lost 6 bases and 8 bases, there was a span of 18 bases. The method was immunoSEQ multiplex PCR; TCRdb's version includes in-frame clones alone and lacks a portion of them. Seen here are approximately 38,000 clones, just under 80% observed once, and the top ten hold 3% to 4%. This specimen consisted of blood, obtained from a patient who underwent chemoradiotherapy. The sequence derives from a human donor with HPV-associated anogenital cancer. The V call is TRBV27, the J call TRBJ2-3; D is possibly TRBD1 (5 bases). The CDR3 DNA reads TGTGCCAGCAGAAAAGACAGCCCGTCTCTTACGCAGTATTTT. This gives the protein CASRKDSPSLTQYF.